These 7 T cell receptor beta chains were all obtained from the same sample, sequenced in a study of T cell responses to AZD1222 COVID-19 vaccine. The data were produced by immunoSEQ multiplex PCR, yet TCRdb's version contains in-frame clones alone and is incomplete. The sample lists 90,000 to 95,000 clones; under 90% were seen once. The sample was peripheral blood, taken on day 0 of AZD1222 vaccination. The receptors come from an adult in good health.

The rearrangement joins TRBV5-1 to TRBJ1-1, with D hard to call. Germline V CDR1 and CDR2: SGHRS, YFSETQ. The CDR3 is 14 residues long. Trimming removed 4 bases at V and 0 bases at J, with 10 bases between. CDR3 in DNA: TGCGCCAGCAGCGAGAGTACCTTGAACACTGAAGCTTTCTTT. Amino acids: CASSESTLNTEAFF.

This clone was seen once. The gene calls are TRBV20-1 and TRBJ1-1; D perhaps matches TRBD1 (5 bases). Germline V gives CDR1 DFQATT, CDR2 SNEGSKA (reference sequence). The CDR3 sequence is 11 residues long. The V end was cut by 3 bases, the J end by 4 bases, with 6 bases between. CDR3 loop: CSARGGTEAFF. The CDR3 nucleotides read TGCAGTGCTAGGGGGGGCACTGAAGCTTTCTTT.

V is TRBV27 and J is TRBJ1-1; TRBD1 matches at 8 bases. There are 14 residues in the CDR3. CDR1 is MNHEY, CDR2 SMNVEV, per germline (reference sequence). V lost 7 bases and J lost 1; bases outside the gene matches: 5. This CDR3 reads CASTWTGRNTEAFF. The CDR3 bases are TGTGCCAGCACCTGGACAGGGCGGAACACTGAAGCTTTCTTT.

This rearrangement joins TRBV6-5 to TRBJ1-5; TRBD1 matches 9 bases. CDR3 size: 14 residues. V was pared by 6 bases and J by 5 bases, with 5 bases of the junction left unmatched. Germline CDR1 reads MNHEY; CDR2 reads SVGAGI. CDR3 in amino acids: CASRSTGGDQPQHF. In DNA form, the CDR3 reads TGTGCCAGCAGGTCAACAGGGGGCGATCAGCCCCAGCATTTT.

The chain recombines TRBV23-1 with TRBJ2-7; possible D gene TRBD2, 6 bases. TRBV23-1 is an open reading frame, and its role is uncertain. The CDR3 has 14 amino acids. The ends were cut back, 6 bases at V and 4 bases at J, with 16 bases in the middle. CDR3: CASRRGPRLYEQYF. Written as DNA, the CDR3 is TGCGCCAGCAGGCGGGGACCTCGACTTTACGAGCAGTACTTC.

The rearrangement uses TRBV18 and TRBJ1-5; 7 bases fit TRBD1. Germline V gene sequence: CDR1 KGHSH, CDR2 LQKENI. The CDR3 extends over 16 amino acids. Unmatched junction bases numbered 5, after V lost 3 bases and J lost 0 bases. CDR3 sequence (DNA): TGTGCCAGCTCACCGACGGGACAGAATAGCAATCAGCCCCAGCATTTT. Translated, it gives CASSPTGQNSNQPQHF.

J is TRBJ1-4 and V is TRBV7-9, with 9 bases aligning to TRBD1. The V gene end was trimmed by 6 bases and the J gene end by 5 bases; junction bases not matched to a gene: 7. CDR3 length: 15 residues. Germline-derived CDR1 and CDR2 are SEHNR and FQNEAQ (reference sequence). The CDR3 coding sequence is TGTGCCAGCAGACGGCCGGGACAGGGAAATGAAAAACTGTTTTTT. Amino acid sequence: CASRRPGQGNEKLFF. The whole variable domain, remainder taken from reference TRBV7-9 and TRBJ1-4, is DTGVSQNPRHKITKRGQNVTFRCDPISEHNRLYWYRQTLGQGPEFLTYFQNEAQLEKSRLLSDRFSAERPKGSFSTLEIQRTEQGDSAMYLCASRRPGQGNEKLFFGSGTQLSVL.